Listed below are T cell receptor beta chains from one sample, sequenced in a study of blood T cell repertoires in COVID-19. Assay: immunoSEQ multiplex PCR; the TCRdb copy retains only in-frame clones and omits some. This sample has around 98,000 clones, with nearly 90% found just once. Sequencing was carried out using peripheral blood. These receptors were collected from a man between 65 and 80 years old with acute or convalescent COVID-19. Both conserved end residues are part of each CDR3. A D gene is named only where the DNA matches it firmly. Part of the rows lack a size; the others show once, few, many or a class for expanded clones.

CDR3nt: TGTGCCAGCAGTTCTTCTAGCGGGGGTCTAACCTACGAGCAGTACTTC
CDR3aa: CASSSSSGGLTYEQYF
abundance: -
d_gene: TRBD2
j_gene: TRBJ2-7
v_gene: TRBV27

CDR3nt: TGTGCCAGCAGTGCCCGGGACAGAGCTAGCAATCAGCCCCAGCATTTT
CDR3aa: CASSARDRASNQPQHF
abundance: -
d_gene: TRBD1
j_gene: TRBJ1-5
v_gene: TRBV6-1

CDR3nt: TGTGCCAGCAGCCAAGATATCGGAGGGGGAGGGAATAGCAATCAGCCCCAGCATTTT
CDR3aa: CASSQDIGGGGNSNQPQHF
abundance: once
d_gene: -
j_gene: TRBJ1-5
v_gene: TRBV3-1/TRBV3-2

CDR3nt: TGCGCCAGCAGCTTGTCTCAGGGGGCGGGCACCGGGGAGCTGTTTTTT
CDR3aa: CASSLSQGAGTGELFF
abundance: -
d_gene: TRBD1
j_gene: TRBJ2-2
v_gene: TRBV5-1

CDR3nt: TGCAGCGTTGAACAGGGGGGTAAACGTGGCTACACCTTC
CDR3aa: CSVEQGGKRGYTF
abundance: -
d_gene: TRBD1
j_gene: TRBJ1-2
v_gene: TRBV29-1

CDR3nt: TGTGCCAGCAGCTCGTTCAGGGGGACCAAAAACATTCAGTACTTC
CDR3aa: CASSSFRGTKNIQYF
abundance: -
d_gene: TRBD1
j_gene: TRBJ2-4
v_gene: TRBV11-2

CDR3nt: TGTGCCAGCAGTGAAGGGACAGGGTACACCGGGGAGCTGTTTTTT
CDR3aa: CASSEGTGYTGELFF
abundance: -
d_gene: TRBD1
j_gene: TRBJ2-2
v_gene: TRBV6-1

CDR3nt: TGTGCCAGCTCACCGACGTCACAGGGTGGCAATCAGCCCCAGCATTTT
CDR3aa: CASSPTSQGGNQPQHF
abundance: once
d_gene: -
j_gene: TRBJ1-5
v_gene: TRBV18

CDR3nt: TGTGCCAGCAGCTTAGACGGGCCGCGGGGGGGCTACAATGAGCAGTTCTTC
CDR3aa: CASSLDGPRGGYNEQFF
abundance: -
d_gene: TRBD2
j_gene: TRBJ2-1
v_gene: TRBV7-9

CDR3nt: TGTGCCAGCAGTGATGTCGCCGGGACAGGAAATGAAAAACTGTTTTTT
CDR3aa: CASSDVAGTGNEKLFF
abundance: -
d_gene: TRBD1
j_gene: TRBJ1-4
v_gene: TRBV6-1

CDR3nt: TGTGCCAGCAGGACTAGCGGGGGGGCATTAGATACGCAGTATTTT
CDR3aa: CASRTSGGALDTQYF
abundance: -
d_gene: TRBD2
j_gene: TRBJ2-3
v_gene: TRBV28

CDR3nt: TGTGCCAGCAGTTCCGGGACAGGTAATCAGCCCCAGCATTTT
CDR3aa: CASSSGTGNQPQHF
abundance: -
d_gene: TRBD1
j_gene: TRBJ1-5
v_gene: TRBV27

CDR3nt: TGCGCCAGCAGCTTGAATGCAGCGGGGGGTCTAGACGAGCAGTACTTC
CDR3aa: CASSLNAAGGLDEQYF
abundance: -
d_gene: TRBD2
j_gene: TRBJ2-7
v_gene: TRBV5-1

CDR3nt: TGTGCCAGCAAGAAGTACAGATTAAAGACCCAAGAGACCCAGTACTTC
CDR3aa: CASKKYRLKTQETQYF
abundance: few
d_gene: -
j_gene: TRBJ2-5
v_gene: TRBV2

CDR3nt: TGTGCCAGCAGCCCCGGGGGGGCCTTCTACGAGCAGTACTTC
CDR3aa: CASSPGGAFYEQYF
abundance: -
d_gene: TRBD2
j_gene: TRBJ2-7
v_gene: TRBV7-9

CDR3nt: TGTGCCAGTAGTATAAGGAGGCGACAGGCTAATTCACCCCTCCACTTT
CDR3aa: CASSIRRRQANSPLHF
abundance: -
d_gene: -
j_gene: TRBJ1-6
v_gene: TRBV19

CDR3nt: TGCGCCAGCAGCCCGGGGACAGGGCTTCTTGGCTACACCTTC
CDR3aa: CASSPGTGLLGYTF
abundance: once
d_gene: TRBD1
j_gene: TRBJ1-2
v_gene: TRBV5-1

CDR3nt: TGTGCCAGTGGGCCACAGGGAAACTATAATTCACCCCTCCACTTT
CDR3aa: CASGPQGNYNSPLHF
abundance: -
d_gene: -
j_gene: TRBJ1-6
v_gene: TRBV19

CDR3nt: TGCAGCCTCGGACACTCCTACAATGAGCAGTTCTTC
CDR3aa: CSLGHSYNEQFF
abundance: -
d_gene: -
j_gene: TRBJ2-1
v_gene: TRBV29-1

CDR3nt: TGTGCCAGCAGCCGAATGGGGACATCCCAAGAGACCCAGTACTTC
CDR3aa: CASSRMGTSQETQYF
abundance: -
d_gene: -
j_gene: TRBJ2-5
v_gene: TRBV6-5

CDR3nt: TGTGCCACCCAAGGGCAGGGCCCCTACGAGCAGTACTTC
CDR3aa: CATQGQGPYEQYF
abundance: -
d_gene: -
j_gene: TRBJ2-7
v_gene: TRBV6-5

CDR3nt: TGTGCCAGCAGCTCCACAGGGGCGTGGGAGACCCAGTACTTC
CDR3aa: CASSSTGAWETQYF
abundance: -
d_gene: TRBD1
j_gene: TRBJ2-5
v_gene: TRBV7-2

CDR3nt: TGCAGCGCCGGTTCCAATGAGCAGTTCTTC
CDR3aa: CSAGSNEQFF
abundance: -
d_gene: -
j_gene: TRBJ2-1
v_gene: TRBV29-1

CDR3nt: TGTGCCAGCTCAGCGGGACAGGCTAACTATGGCTACACCTTC
CDR3aa: CASSAGQANYGYTF
abundance: once
d_gene: TRBD1
j_gene: TRBJ1-2
v_gene: TRBV18

CDR3nt: TGTGCCAGCGGTCGCCCGGGACAATATCAGCCCCAGCATTTT
CDR3aa: CASGRPGQYQPQHF
abundance: few
d_gene: -
j_gene: TRBJ1-5
v_gene: TRBV6-5

CDR3nt: TGTGCCAGCAGCTTGAAGGCAGGGCCCTCCTACGAGCAGTACTTC
CDR3aa: CASSLKAGPSYEQYF
abundance: once
d_gene: -
j_gene: TRBJ2-7
v_gene: TRBV5-4

CDR3nt: TGTGCCAGCAGCTTCCTTAGTTCGGGGTTTGGCTACACCTTC
CDR3aa: CASSFLSSGFGYTF
abundance: -
d_gene: -
j_gene: TRBJ1-2
v_gene: TRBV7-9

CDR3nt: TGTGCCATCAGTGAACGGGACAGTCTCTCTGGGGCCAACGTCCTGACTTTC
CDR3aa: CAISERDSLSGANVLTF
abundance: -
d_gene: TRBD1
j_gene: TRBJ2-6
v_gene: TRBV10-3

CDR3nt: TGTGCCAGCAGTACCGGACAGGAAACCTATGGCTACACCTTC
CDR3aa: CASSTGQETYGYTF
abundance: -
d_gene: TRBD1
j_gene: TRBJ1-2
v_gene: TRBV6-6

CDR3nt: TGTGCCAGTAGTACAGCCCGACAGGGAGCCAAAAACATTCAGTACTTC
CDR3aa: CASSTARQGAKNIQYF
abundance: -
d_gene: TRBD1
j_gene: TRBJ2-4
v_gene: TRBV19

CDR3nt: TGTGCCAGCAGTGTATTCTCTGGGGCCAACGTCCTGACTTTC
CDR3aa: CASSVFSGANVLTF
abundance: -
d_gene: -
j_gene: TRBJ2-6
v_gene: TRBV2

CDR3nt: TGTGCCAGCAGCCGCCCGGGGACAGGGGGCGACGAGCAGTACTTC
CDR3aa: CASSRPGTGGDEQYF
abundance: -
d_gene: TRBD1
j_gene: TRBJ2-7
v_gene: TRBV3-1/TRBV3-2

CDR3nt: TGTGCCTGGAGTGTGCGTCTCGACAATGAGCAGTTCTTC
CDR3aa: CAWSVRLDNEQFF
abundance: -
d_gene: -
j_gene: TRBJ2-1
v_gene: TRBV30

CDR3nt: TGTGCCAGCAGTGAATTAGGGACAGGGGTTTACTCTGGAAACACCATATATTTT
CDR3aa: CASSELGTGVYSGNTIYF
abundance: -
d_gene: TRBD1
j_gene: TRBJ1-3
v_gene: TRBV25-1

CDR3nt: TGTGCCAGCTCACCACCTATCGCCAGTACAGATACGCAGTATTTT
CDR3aa: CASSPPIASTDTQYF
abundance: -
d_gene: -
j_gene: TRBJ2-3
v_gene: TRBV18

CDR3nt: TGTGCCAGCAGCTTAGCGATCGGGGGGAACTATGGCTACACCTTC
CDR3aa: CASSLAIGGNYGYTF
abundance: -
d_gene: -
j_gene: TRBJ1-2
v_gene: TRBV7-9

CDR3nt: TGCAGTGCTAGTGACCGCTTGAGAAACTCCTACGAGCAGTACTTC
CDR3aa: CSASDRLRNSYEQYF
abundance: -
d_gene: -
j_gene: TRBJ2-7
v_gene: TRBV20-1

CDR3nt: TGTGCCAGCAGTGAATCAGGCTCCAGCAATCAGCCCCAGCATTTT
CDR3aa: CASSESGSSNQPQHF
abundance: -
d_gene: -
j_gene: TRBJ1-5
v_gene: TRBV6-1

CDR3nt: TGTGCCAGCTCCGTGAGGGTATACCACAATGAGCAGTTCTTC
CDR3aa: CASSVRVYHNEQFF
abundance: -
d_gene: -
j_gene: TRBJ2-1
v_gene: TRBV5-5

CDR3nt: TGTGCCAGCAGCTTAATGGCCACGAGCGCAGATACGCAGTATTTT
CDR3aa: CASSLMATSADTQYF
abundance: -
d_gene: -
j_gene: TRBJ2-3
v_gene: TRBV7-3

CDR3nt: TGTGCCAGCAGCCCCCGGGGTTTCAGTAATTCACCCCTCCACTTT
CDR3aa: CASSPRGFSNSPLHF
abundance: -
d_gene: -
j_gene: TRBJ1-6
v_gene: TRBV7-3

CDR3nt: TGCAGTGCTAGTGTCTGGGGACAGGGTAATGAGCCCCAGCATTTT
CDR3aa: CSASVWGQGNEPQHF
abundance: -
d_gene: TRBD1
j_gene: TRBJ1-5
v_gene: TRBV20-1

CDR3nt: TGTGCCATCGTCACATCAAAGCGGGGGGAAAAACTGTTTTTT
CDR3aa: CAIVTSKRGEKLFF
abundance: -
d_gene: -
j_gene: TRBJ1-4
v_gene: TRBV10-3

CDR3nt: TGTGCCAGCAGGGGGCGGGGAGGGAATTCACCCCTCCACTTT
CDR3aa: CASRGRGGNSPLHF
abundance: -
d_gene: -
j_gene: TRBJ1-6
v_gene: TRBV2

CDR3nt: TGCGCCAGCAGCTCGGACGACAGGGGCTATGGCTACACCTTC
CDR3aa: CASSSDDRGYGYTF
abundance: once
d_gene: TRBD1
j_gene: TRBJ1-2
v_gene: TRBV5-1

CDR3nt: TGTGCCAGCAGCTTGACAGGGAACACTGAAGCTTTCTTT
CDR3aa: CASSLTGNTEAFF
abundance: -
d_gene: -
j_gene: TRBJ1-1
v_gene: TRBV7-9

CDR3nt: TGTGCCAGCAGTTCTCTCAGGGGCGACACCGAAAAACTGTTTTTT
CDR3aa: CASSSLRGDTEKLFF
abundance: once
d_gene: -
j_gene: TRBJ1-4
v_gene: TRBV6-5

CDR3nt: TGTGCCAGCAGCGTAGGGGCGGGCCTCACAGATACGCAGTATTTT
CDR3aa: CASSVGAGLTDTQYF
abundance: -
d_gene: -
j_gene: TRBJ2-3
v_gene: TRBV9

CDR3nt: TGTGCCAGCAGCGCCGCAGGGGGCGCAAACACCATATATTTT
CDR3aa: CASSAAGGANTIYF
abundance: -
d_gene: TRBD1
j_gene: TRBJ1-3
v_gene: TRBV9